This entry lists 18 T cell receptor beta chains sequenced from one sample in a study of shared clonotypes between healthy human individuals. Measured with immunoSEQ multiplex PCR; TCRdb has only the in-frame clones, and not every one. The table shows around 690,000 clones, with less than 95% occurring only once. Material: memory CD8+ T cells from PBMCs. The sample's subset: CD45RO+ cells pooled with CCR7-negative TemRA cells. These receptors were taken from a man younger than 35 in good health. Some clones in this sample may be carry-over from other donors' samples.

The chain joins TRBV5-4 to TRBJ2-7; 10 bases are shared with TRBD2. CDR1 is SGHNT and CDR2 is YYREEE in the germline V gene (reference sequence). Trimming cost V 0 bases and J 2 bases; bases outside gene matches: 5. The CDR3 is 16 residues long. The CDR3 sequence is CASSLGRTSGTYEQYF. The CDR3 DNA is TGTGCCAGCAGCTTGGGAAGGACTAGCGGCACCTACGAGCAGTACTTC.

The chain recombines TRBV27 with TRBJ2-7; D perhaps matches TRBD2 (5 bases). The CDR3 covers 14 residues. V was trimmed by 2 bases and J by 0 bases, leaving 8 bases between them. CDR1 MNHEY and CDR2 SMNVEV come from the germline V gene (reference sequence). The CDR3 reads CASSLRGYSYEQYF. The CDR3 DNA sequence: TGTGCCAGCAGTTTACGCGGGTACTCCTACGAGCAGTACTTC.

This rearrangement joins TRBV6-1 to TRBJ1-4; 8 bases are a match to TRBD1. Germline trimming cut 8 bases from V and 11 bases from J; bases unmatched to any gene: 16. The germline CDR1 and CDR2 sequences are MNHNS and SASEGT. The CDR3 extends over 15 amino acids. The CDR3 DNA reads TGTGCCAGCCTTCCCCGCGACAGGGGCCAAGGGAAACTGTTTTTT. Translating it yields CASLPRDRGQGKLFF.

This chain joins TRBV5-3 and TRBJ2-7; D is possibly TRBD1 (5 bases). TRBV5-3 is assigned to the ORF class and has an uncertain function. Trimming stripped 4 bases from V and 3 bases from J, with 23 bases between. The CDR3 length is 17 residues. CDR3 amino acids: CARSEVTVGQGDYEQYF. Here the CDR3 DNA reads TGTGCCAGAAGCGAAGTGACGGTGGGGCAGGGTGACTACGAGCAGTACTTC.

V and J are TRBV9 and TRBJ1-2; TRBD1 agrees at 9 bases. From germline, CDR1 is SGDLS and CDR2 YYNGEE. The CDR3 has 15 residues. With 3 bases clipped from V and 6 bases from J, the junction kept 9 bases outside the gene matches. The chain's CDR3 is CASSAQGAARDGYTF. In DNA form, the CDR3 reads TGTGCCAGCAGCGCACAGGGGGCCGCGAGGGATGGCTACACCTTC.

The CDR3 nucleotides read TGCGCCAGCAGCCCCGAGGGTCTTTTGTACACTGAAGCTTTCTTT. Amino acids: CASSPEGLLYTEAFF. The chain joins TRBV4-3 to TRBJ1-1; no clear D. This CDR3 is 15 amino acids long. Germline CDR1 reads LGHNA; CDR2 reads YSLEER. The V end lost 4 bases, the J end lost 3 bases, and 15 bases lay between the germline ends.

The chain joins TRBV7-2 to TRBJ2-3, with D possibly TRBD2 on 6 matching bases. Trimming pared 8 bases from V and 4 bases from J, leaving 16 bases between. CDR3 size: 14 residues. CDR1 is SGHTA and CDR2 is FQGNSA in the germline V gene. The CDR3 sequence: CASEEGLRADTQYF. The CDR3 DNA reads TGTGCCAGCGAGGAGGGACTTCGGGCAGATACGCAGTATTTT.

V is TRBV9 and J is TRBJ2-1; no firm D call. The CDR3 has 15 residues. The V end lost 0 bases, the J end lost 0 bases, and 7 bases lay between the germline ends. Germline assignment: CDR1 SGDLS and CDR2 YYNGEE. This CDR3 reads CASSVGQLSYNEQFF. The CDR3, as DNA: TGTGCCAGCAGCGTAGGGCAGCTCTCCTACAATGAGCAGTTCTTC. The variable domain in full, completed from reference TRBV9 and TRBJ2-1, reads DSGVTQTPKHLITATGQRVTLRCSPRSGDLSVYWYQQSLDQGLQFLIQYYNGEERAKGNILERFSAQQFPDLHSELNLSSLELGDSALYFCASSVGQLSYNEQFFGPGTRLTVL.

Regarding this clone: Other nucleotide sequences from this sample produce the same CDR3. The chain carries TRBV7-9 and TRBJ2-1, with no clear D. The V and J ends lost 0 bases and 0 bases respectively, with 3 bases between them. The V gene's germline CDR1 is SEHNR and CDR2 FQNEAQ (reference sequence). The CDR3 extends over 14 amino acids. The CDR3 nucleotides are TGTGCCAGCAGCTTAGCGGACTCCTACAATGAGCAGTTCTTC. It codes for CASSLADSYNEQFF.

The rearrangement uses TRBV11-2 and TRBJ2-7; possible D gene TRBD1, 6 bases. The CDR3 has 14 amino acids. In germline, CDR1 is SGHAT, CDR2 FQNNGV. Between the trimmed V and J ends, which lost 6 bases and 6 bases, there was a span of 18 bases. The CDR3 DNA sequence: TGTGCCAGCAGACCTCTGTTGGGGACAACCGAGCAGTACTTC. As protein: CASRPLLGTTEQYF.

Remarks on this clone: Other nucleotide sequences from this sample produce the same CDR3. The rearrangement uses TRBV7-9 and TRBJ2-2; no firm D call. Trimming shortened V by 5 bases and J by 4 bases, and 5 bases separated the two germline ends. Germline V CDR1 and CDR2: SEHNR, FQNEAQ (reference sequence). The CDR3 consists of 12 residues. The CDR3, as DNA: TGTGCCAGCAGCCGAAGCACCGGGGAGCTGTTTTTT. It codes for CASSRSTGELFF.

The chain is built from TRBV28 and TRBJ2-7; tentative D call: TRBD2 (6 bases). The CDR3 consists of 11 residues. Trimming removed 8 bases at V and 3 bases at J, with 8 bases between. Germline V gene lookup returns CDR1 MDHEN and CDR2 SYDVKM. For the CDR3, the DNA is TGTGCCAGCGGGGGGAACTACGAGCAGTACTTC. It codes for CASGGNYEQYF.

The chain couples TRBV10-3 to TRBJ2-1; the match to TRBD1 covers 8 bases. From germline, CDR1 is ENHRY and CDR2 SYGVKD. The CDR3 is 19 amino acids. V lost 6 bases and J lost 0; bases outside the gene matches: 16. The CDR3 DNA sequence: TGTGCCATCAGCCCCCTCCCGGGACAGGAGGTAAGCTCCTACAATGAGCAGTTCTTC. It yields the protein CAISPLPGQEVSSYNEQFF.

CDR3 nucleotides: TGTGCCAGTAGTGAACAGGAAAGGTACGAGCAGTACTTC. Translating it yields CASSEQERYEQYF. V usage is TRBV19 and J usage is TRBJ2-7, with D possibly TRBD1 on 5 matching bases. V lost 5 bases and J lost 4, with 12 bases in between. The germline V gene has CDR1 LNHDA and CDR2 SQIVND (reference sequence). The CDR3 has 13 residues.

This chain links TRBV29-1 with TRBJ2-1, with 14 bases aligning to TRBD2. Germline trimming cut 7 bases from V and 7 bases from J; bases unmatched to any gene: 9. Germline assignment: CDR1 SQVTM and CDR2 ANQGSEA. This CDR3 contains 15 residues. The CDR3 region is CSGSGTSGSWNEQFF. In DNA, the CDR3 is TGCAGCGGCTCCGGGACTAGCGGGAGCTGGAATGAGCAGTTCTTC.

A single count supports this clone. As DNA, the CDR3 is TGTGCCAGCAGCTTAGGGACCTCGGGCCCCGGGGAGCTGTTTTTT. This encodes CASSLGTSGPGELFF. The chain is built from TRBV6-5 and TRBJ2-2; D may correspond to TRBD1 or TRBD2 (5 bases each). Trimming cost V 6 bases and J 6 bases, with 17 bases left between them. CDR3 length: 15 amino acids. The germline gives CDR1 MNHEY, CDR2 SVGAGI.

The rearrangement links TRBV7-9 to TRBJ2-7; 8 bases agree with TRBD2. V lost 5 bases, J lost 2 bases, and 11 bases stayed unmatched. Germline V CDR1 and CDR2: SEHNR, FQNEAQ (reference sequence). There are 16 residues in the CDR3. CDR3 in amino acids: CASSDNSGDDPYEQYF. CDR3 sequence (DNA): TGTGCCAGCAGCGATAATAGCGGGGACGACCCCTACGAGCAGTACTTC.

The chain recombines TRBV7-2 with TRBJ2-1, with a weak D call TRBD2 (5 bases). V lost 6 bases and J 3 bases, leaving 18 bases between the germline ends. The germline V gene encodes CDR1 SGHTA and CDR2 FQGNSA. CDR3 length: 16 amino acids. The DNA of the CDR3 is TGTGCCAGCAGTCCGGACCCCCCCGGAGGCTACAATGAGCAGTTCTTC. It encodes CASSPDPPGGYNEQFF.